This TCR beta chain was sequenced during a study of T-cell reconstitution after alpha-beta-depleted transplantation in children. The CDR3 extends over 14 amino acids. The V and J ends lost 0 bases and 5 bases respectively, with 13 bases between them. CDR1 is DFQATT, CDR2 SNEGSKA, per germline (reference sequence). Construction of the TCRbeta library involved unique molecular identifiers. TCRdb reprocessed the PCR reads via MiXCR and lists one record per CDR3 protein. The table has about 270,000 distinct CDR3 sequences, about 10% seen once. The chain joins TRBV20-1 to TRBJ2-5, with D tentatively TRBD1 (6 bases). This material consisted of PBMCs from the stem cell graft donor, taken from the stem cell graft. This receptor was obtained from a human donor who donated a stem cell graft to a child with SCID. The CDR3 DNA sequence: TGCAGTGCTAGAGACTGGACAGATGGGGAGACCCAGTACTTC. Protein sequence: CSARDWTDGETQYF.